These 32 T cell receptor beta chains came from one sample sequenced in a study of identical twins. TCRdb redid the calling of the 5' RACE reads with MiXCR, one entry per CDR3 protein. This sample has some 760,000 distinct CDR3 sequences, with roughly 18% found just once. In addition, the sample was reused for a study of T cells expressing NK-cell markers.

The sample consisted of PBMCs. The receptors stem from a woman under 30 in good health.

The gene calls are TRBV7-7 and TRBJ2-6; D could derive from TRBD1 or TRBD2 (5 bases each). Trimming cost V 3 bases and J 0 bases, with 9 bases left between them. Germline CDR1 reads SSHAT; CDR2 reads FNYEAQ (reference sequence). There are 16 residues in the CDR3. This CDR3 reads CASSLGPLSGANVLTF. DNA for the CDR3: TGTGCCAGCAGCTTGGGACCGCTCTCTGGGGCCAACGTCCTGACTTTC.

CDR3 sequence: CASSLAGLSETQYF. In DNA, the CDR3 is TGTGCCAGCAGCTTAGCGGGACTTTCAGAGACCCAGTACTTC. The rearrangement uses TRBV7-9 and TRBJ2-5, with a possible D match to TRBD2 (6 bases). CDR3 length: 14 amino acids. V lost 0 bases and J 4 bases, leaving 9 bases between the germline ends. The germline CDR1 and CDR2 sequences are SEHNR and FQNEAQ (reference sequence).

The chain is built from TRBV5-1 and TRBJ2-7, with 8 bases lining up with TRBD2. The CDR3 is 15 residues long. V trimming: 0 bases; J trimming: 3 bases; junction bases outside the gene matches: 5. Per the germline V gene, CDR1 is SGHRS and CDR2 is YFSETQ. The CDR3 nucleotides read TGCGCCAGCAGCTTGGCGGGGGGGATATTCTACGAGCAGTACTTC. The encoded protein is CASSLAGGIFYEQYF.

The chain combines TRBV30 with TRBJ2-2; D is ambiguous. V dropped 3 bases and J dropped 2 bases, with 4 bases sitting between them. There are 12 residues in the CDR3. CDR1 is GTSNPN, CDR2 SVGIG, per germline (reference sequence). This CDR3 is CAWSGNTGELFF. The CDR3 region has the DNA TGTGCCTGGAGCGGAAACACCGGGGAGCTGTTTTTT. The full variable domain, completed using reference TRBV30 and TRBJ2-2, is SQTIHQWPATLVQPVGSPLSLECTVEGTSNPNLYWYRQAAGRGLQLLFYSVGIGQISSEVPQNLSASRPQDRQFILSSKKLLLSDSGFYLCAWSGNTGELFFGEGSRLTVL.

The chain carries TRBV2 and TRBJ2-7; 9 bases match TRBD2. The CDR3 totals 15 residues. The trim removed 8 bases at V and 0 bases at J, leaving 8 bases unmatched. Germline CDR1 and CDR2: SNHLY and FYNNEI. In DNA form, the CDR3 reads TGTGCCAGCGGTATTGCGGGAGGGCCCTCCTACGAGCAGTACTTC. Amino acids: CASGIAGGPSYEQYF.

The chain uses TRBV2 and TRBJ1-5; D remains ambiguous. The length of the CDR3 is 14 residues. Germline CDR1 is SNHLY and CDR2 is FYNNEI. The V end was cut by 3 bases, the J end by 4 bases, with 10 bases between. DNA of the CDR3: TGTGCCAGCAGTGACAAGGGTAGAAATCAGCCCCAGCATTTT. Residues: CASSDKGRNQPQHF. Supplemented by reference TRBV2 and TRBJ1-5, the full variable domain reads EPEVTQTPSHQVTQMGQEVILRCVPISNHLYFYWYRQILGQKVEFLVSFYNNEISEKSEIFDDQFSVERPDGSNFTLKIRSTKLEDSAMYFCASSDKGRNQPQHFGDGTRLSIL.

This clonotype has a handful of counts. The chain carries TRBV5-5 and TRBJ1-2; D ambiguous. Germline V gives CDR1 SGHKS, CDR2 YYEKEE (reference sequence). This CDR3 comprises 15 residues. Deletions cut 4 bases from V and 6 bases from J, with 19 bases between. The CDR3, as DNA: TGTGCCAGCAGCCCGACCGTTCTAGCCCCTAATGGCTACACCTTC. This codes for CASSPTVLAPNGYTF.

The rearrangement links TRBV5-1 to TRBJ2-1; the D gene is possibly TRBD2 (5 bases). Trimming cost V 5 bases and J 0 bases, with 12 bases left between them. The CDR3 runs to 15 residues. CDR1 is SGHRS and CDR2 is YFSETQ in the germline V gene. This chain's CDR3 is CASRKDSRSYNEQFF. CDR3 bases: TGCGCCAGCAGGAAGGACTCGCGCTCCTACAATGAGCAGTTCTTC.

There are a few counts of this clonotype. V and J are TRBV12-3 or TRBV12-4 and TRBJ2-2; TRBD1 matches at 7 bases. This CDR3 has 16 amino acids. The trim removed 5 bases at V and 0 bases at J, leaving 6 bases unmatched. The chain's CDR3 is CASSRQGTANTGELFF. The CDR3 DNA sequence: TGTGCCAGCAGTAGACAGGGAACGGCGAACACCGGGGAGCTGTTTTTT.

The gene calls are TRBV20-1 and TRBJ2-1, with unresolved D. Looked up from germline, CDR1 is DFQATT and CDR2 is SNEGSKA (reference sequence). The CDR3 extends over 14 amino acids. For the CDR3, the DNA is TGCAGCGCCCAAACGGATGGAGCCTACAATGAGCAGTTCTTC. Protein: CSAQTDGAYNEQFF.

The chain is built from TRBV11-2 and TRBJ2-5, with 11 bases that match TRBD2. Germline V CDR1 and CDR2: SGHAT, FQNNGV. Trimming removed 4 bases from V and 14 bases from J; junction bases left unmatched: 9. The CDR3 is made up of 13 amino acids. The CDR3 DNA is TGTGCCAGCAGCTCCTTGACTAGCGGGATTTACTACTTC. Its protein product is CASSSLTSGIYYF.

The rearrangement uses TRBV5-4 and TRBJ2-5, with D possibly TRBD2 on 5 matching bases. Trimming cost V 4 bases and J 3 bases, with 13 bases left between them. Germline V lookup: CDR1 SGHNT, CDR2 YYREEE (reference sequence). This CDR3 comprises 14 residues. The CDR3 here is CASSHSSTKETQYF. For the CDR3, the DNA is TGTGCCAGCAGCCATTCTAGCACCAAAGAGACCCAGTACTTC.

The rearrangement joins TRBV9 to TRBJ2-1; the D gene is possibly TRBD2 (7 bases). V lost 0 bases and J lost 1, with 11 bases in between. The CDR3 is 16 amino acids. The V gene's germline CDR1 is SGDLS and CDR2 YYNGEE. The CDR3: CASSVEGGASYNEQFF. The CDR3 DNA follows: TGTGCCAGCAGCGTAGAAGGGGGGGCATCCTACAATGAGCAGTTCTTC.

This chain uses TRBV7-2 with TRBJ2-7; D is ambiguous. The V and J ends lost 4 bases and 4 bases respectively, with 11 bases between them. There are 13 residues in the CDR3. From germline, CDR1 is SGHTA and CDR2 FQGNSA. The CDR3 region is CASSSPSGYEQYF. CDR3 coding DNA: TGTGCCAGCAGCTCTCCTTCGGGTTACGAGCAGTACTTC.

There are a few counts of this clonotype. Written as DNA, the CDR3 is TGTGCCATCAGTGAGGGCGGCCCGGGGCATGGCTACACCTTC. Residues: CAISEGGPGHGYTF. This chain connects TRBV10-3 to TRBJ1-2; a possible D gene is TRBD1 (5 bases). Germline V lookup: CDR1 ENHRY, CDR2 SYGVKD. The CDR3 is 14 residues long. Trimming took 2 bases from V and 6 from J, leaving 13 bases between them.

This clonotype was seen a few times. V and J are TRBV20-1 and TRBJ1-1; no reliable D call. The CDR3 has 13 residues. V was shortened by 6 bases and J by 1 base, with 12 bases between the two germline ends. The germline gives CDR1 DFQATT, CDR2 SNEGSKA (reference sequence). The CDR3 protein is CSAPAPQNTEAFF. The CDR3 region has the DNA TGCAGTGCCCCCGCCCCCCAGAACACTGAAGCTTTCTTT.

The chain carries TRBV5-1 and TRBJ2-5; 11 bases map to TRBD2. Germline V CDR1 and CDR2: SGHRS, YFSETQ. J was trimmed by 4 bases and V by 2 bases; bases with no gene match: 7. The CDR3 is 16 residues long. The CDR3 here is CASSLGGTSGLETQYF. The CDR3 nucleotides are TGCGCCAGCAGCTTAGGGGGGACTAGCGGCTTAGAGACCCAGTACTTC.

This clonotype was seen only once. The V and J genes are TRBV10-2 and TRBJ2-5; D tentatively reads TRBD1 or TRBD2 (6 bases each). The CDR3 loop spans 16 amino acids. CDR1 and CDR2 from the germline V gene are WSHSY and SAAADI. Trimming pared 4 bases from V and 2 bases from J, leaving 17 bases between. The DNA of the CDR3 is TGCGCCAGCAGTGGGGTGGGGGGACAACCTCAAGAGACCCAGTACTTC. Amino acid sequence: CASSGVGGQPQETQYF.

This clonotype was counted a few times. The chain has TRBV7-2 and TRBJ1-2; D call uncertain. Trimming shortened V by 1 base and J by 3 bases, and 9 bases separated the two germline ends. This CDR3 contains 14 residues. CDR1 and CDR2 from the germline V gene are SGHTA and FQGNSA. CDR3 protein: CASSLGRADYGYTF. DNA for the CDR3: TGTGCCAGCAGCTTAGGGAGGGCGGACTATGGCTACACCTTC.

The chain employs TRBV3-1 and TRBJ2-1; 8 nucleotides align to TRBD2. CDR1 LGHDT and CDR2 YNNKEL come from the germline V gene (reference sequence). The trim removed 4 bases at V and 2 bases at J, leaving 7 bases unmatched. This CDR3 comprises 16 residues. CDR3 nucleotide sequence: TGTGCCAGCAGCCCCCTCAGCGGGGGAACCTACAATGAGCAGTTCTTC. Its translation: CASSPLSGGTYNEQFF.

This clonotype appeared many times. The chain uses TRBV12-3 or TRBV12-4 and TRBJ1-1, with 9 bases that match TRBD1. This CDR3 has 17 amino acids. Trimming at V came to 8 bases and at J to 7 bases, leaving 20 bases not matched to a gene. The CDR3 coding sequence is TGTGCCAGCCGATTCGCACCGGGACAGGGAGATTGGTATGAAGCTTTCTTT. Residues: CASRFAPGQGDWYEAFF.

This clonotype was observed a few times. The gene calls are TRBV10-3 and TRBJ2-1, with TRBD2 identical over 16 bases. Losses at the gene ends were 8 bases for V and 3 bases for J; bases not matched to a gene: 7. CDR3 size: 17 residues. The germline V gene encodes CDR1 ENHRY and CDR2 SYGVKD. CDR3 sequence: CAIGGTSGGVNYNEQFF. The CDR3, as DNA: TGTGCCATCGGGGGGACTAGCGGGGGGGTAAACTACAATGAGCAGTTCTTC.

This clonotype has more than one count but fewer than ten. The chain is built from TRBV4-2 and TRBJ2-5, with D tentatively TRBD1 or TRBD2 (7 bases each). V shed 6 bases and J shed 4 bases, with 18 bases lying between them. Germline V gives CDR1 LGHNA, CDR2 YNFKEQ. This CDR3 comprises 15 residues. The CDR3 nucleotides read TGTGCCAGCAGGTCAGGGGGGGGGGCCGGAGAGACCCAGTACTTC. Protein sequence: CASRSGGGAGETQYF.

The chain is built from TRBV7-2 and TRBJ2-3; D not certain. Germline V gene sequence: CDR1 SGHTA, CDR2 FQGNSA. The CDR3 covers 11 residues. V dropped 5 bases and J dropped 7 bases, with 7 bases sitting between them. In DNA form, the CDR3 reads TGTGCCAGCAGCGAACGGAATACGCAGTATTTT. The encoded protein is CASSERNTQYF.

This clonotype appeared a few times. A much more abundant neighbour one base away suggests this may be a read error. The chain has TRBV6-2 or TRBV6-3 and TRBJ2-2; D not resolved. The V gene's germline CDR1 is MNHEY and CDR2 SVGEGT. V was cut by 6 bases and J by 3 bases, with 2 bases left in between. The CDR3 has 11 amino acids. CDR3 bases: TGTGCCAGCAGCCACACCGGGGAGCTGTTTTTT. Residues: CASSHTGELFF.

The gene calls are TRBV10-3 and TRBJ2-1; D could derive from TRBD1 or TRBD2 (6 bases each). Trimming shortened V by 3 bases and J by 7 bases, and 16 bases separated the two germline ends. CDR1 ENHRY and CDR2 SYGVKD come from the germline V gene. The CDR3 extends over 15 amino acids. CDR3 sequence (DNA): TGTGCCATCAGTGATGGAACGGGGGCGTTAAATGAGCAGTTCTTC. This sequence encodes CAISDGTGALNEQFF.

The chain recombines TRBV3-1 with TRBJ1-1; no clear D gene. Germline loops: CDR1 LGHDT, CDR2 YNNKEL (reference sequence). Deletions cut 4 bases from V and 5 bases from J, with 20 bases between. CDR3 length: 16 residues. The CDR3 region is CASSPLNHLSQTEAFF. CDR3 coding DNA: TGTGCCAGCAGCCCATTAAACCACCTTTCTCAGACTGAAGCTTTCTTT. The full variable domain, rest sourced from reference TRBV3-1 and TRBJ1-1, is DTAVSQTPKYLVTQMGNDKSIKCEQNLGHDTMYWYKQDSKKFLKIMFSYNNKELIINETVPNRFSPKSPDKAHLNLHINSLELGDSAVYFCASSPLNHLSQTEAFFGQGTRLTVV.

The V and J genes are TRBV12-3 or TRBV12-4 and TRBJ2-7, with no clear D. The CDR3 totals 12 residues. Trimming took off 6 bases at V and 2 bases at J, with 8 bases between the two ends. CDR3 DNA: TGTGCCAGCAGGAGAACAACCTACGAGCAGTACTTC. Translated: CASRRTTYEQYF.

The chain has TRBV20-1 and TRBJ2-7; unclear D gene. CDR3 length: 11 residues. Germline-derived CDR1 and CDR2 are DFQATT and SNEGSKA (reference sequence). Trimming took 3 bases from V and 3 from J, leaving 6 bases between them. The CDR3 sequence: CSASMSYEQYF. The CDR3 DNA is TGCAGTGCTAGCATGAGCTACGAGCAGTACTTC.

This clonotype was counted only a few times. This sequence joins TRBV6-6 and TRBJ1-2, with D possibly being TRBD1 (5 bases). Germline V gene data show CDR1 as MNHNY and CDR2 as SVGAGI (reference sequence). V lost 10 bases and J lost 10, with 16 bases in between. The CDR3 spans 11 residues. In DNA form, the CDR3 reads TGTGCCATTCAGGGCGGGGACGCCTACACCTTC. Its translation: CAIQGGDAYTF.

The chain recombines TRBV7-9 with TRBJ2-4; TRBD2 might be the D (6 bases). Germline lookup yields CDR1 SEHNR and CDR2 FQNEAQ (reference sequence). Trimming left V 2 bases short and J 0 bases short, with 14 bases between. This CDR3 region has 17 residues. CDR3 in amino acids: CASSLYRGELAKNIQYF. CDR3 coding DNA: TGTGCCAGCAGCTTATATCGCGGGGAACTAGCCAAAAACATTCAGTACTTC.

The CDR3 bases are TGTGCCACCCGACAGGGAGACTACGAGCAGTACTTC. This translates into CATRQGDYEQYF. V and J are TRBV6-2 or TRBV6-3 and TRBJ2-7, with TRBD1 identical over 7 bases. The CDR3 has 12 residues. In germline, CDR1 is MNHEY, CDR2 SVGEGT. After removal of 10 bases from V and 3 bases from J, the junction contained 6 bases not matched to a gene.